A selection of T cell receptor beta chains follows, all from one sample in a study of CD8+ T cells in alopecia areata. Assay: immunoSEQ multiplex PCR; the TCRdb copy retains only in-frame clones and omits some. The table includes approximately 180,000 clones, roughly 60% detected once. Sequencing used CD4+ T cells sorted from blood, obtained at week 24, from a patient treated with tofacitinib. The receptors stem from a human donor with alopecia areata. CDR3s include the opening cysteine and the closing phenylalanine or tryptophan. The D gene is left open where the match is weak. A clone size is listed for some rows: how often the clone was seen (once, few, many), or a class if it is expanded.

D	V	size	J	CDR3	DNA
.	TRBV4-3	few	TRBJ1-6	CASSQVVYGQGPDSPLHF	TGCGCCAGCAGCCAAGTAGTTTATGGGCAGGGGCCGGATTCACCCCTCCACTTT
.	TRBV19	few	TRBJ1-1	CASSIATGRSNTEAFF	TGTGCCAGTAGTATAGCGACGGGACGGTCGAACACTGAAGCTTTCTTT
TRBD1	TRBV5-6	once	TRBJ1-1	CASSLAAGTGSTAFF	TGTGCCAGCAGCTTAGCTGCCGGGACAGGGTCTACAGCTTTCTTT
.	TRBV7-2	.	TRBJ2-1	CASSLSALGEQFF	TGTGCCAGCAGCTTATCCGCGTTGGGTGAGCAGTTCTTC
TRBD2	TRBV29-1	few	TRBJ2-1	CSVLGRGGHEQFF	TGCAGCGTTCTCGGGCGGGGGGGCCATGAGCAGTTCTTC
TRBD1	TRBV2	.	TRBJ2-7	CASSVDRGTYEQYF	TGTGCCAGCAGTGTGGACAGGGGGACCTACGAGCAGTACTTC
TRBD1	TRBV27	.	TRBJ1-2	CASSLTGRNGYTF	TGTGCCAGCAGTTTGACAGGGAGAAATGGCTACACCTTC
TRBD1	TRBV9	.	TRBJ2-7	CASSVGQGSDYEQYF	TGTGCCAGCAGCGTAGGACAGGGGAGCGACTACGAGCAGTACTTC
.	TRBV6-6	.	TRBJ2-4	CASRRQGLAKNIQYF	TGTGCCAGCAGACGACAGGGACTAGCCAAAAACATTCAGTACTTC
.	TRBV6-5	.	TRBJ2-7	CASSSLVGTTYEQYF	TGTGCCAGCAGTTCCCTCGTCGGGACAACCTACGAGCAGTACTTC
.	TRBV7-8	.	TRBJ2-7	CASSLVGHNPSYEQYF	TGTGCCAGCAGCTTAGTTGGCCACAACCCCTCCTACGAGCAGTACTTC
.	TRBV30	few	TRBJ2-1	CAWGDSYNEQFF	TGTGCCTGGGGGGACTCCTACAATGAGCAGTTCTTC
TRBD2	TRBV30	few	TRBJ2-7	CAWRVGGGANEQYF	TGTGCCTGGAGAGTCGGCGGGGGGGCAAACGAGCAGTACTTC
.	TRBV6-1	.	TRBJ1-5	CASSANRQIYSNQPQHF	TGTGCCAGCAGTGCCAATAGACAGATATATAGCAATCAGCCCCAGCATTTT
TRBD1	TRBV29-1	.	TRBJ2-5	CSGLAGGAPETQYF	TGCAGCGGGTTGGCAGGGGGCGCCCCGGAGACCCAGTACTTC
TRBD1	TRBV30	.	TRBJ1-1	CAWSVDRDYTEAFF	TGTGCCTGGAGTGTTGACAGGGACTACACTGAAGCTTTCTTT
.	TRBV14	many	TRBJ1-4	CASSRGRQNEKLFF	TGTGCCAGCAGCCGGGGCAGACAAAATGAAAAACTGTTTTTT
.	TRBV15	few	TRBJ2-7	CATSRDGSSYEQYF	TGTGCCACCAGCAGAGATGGCAGCTCCTACGAGCAGTACTTC
.	TRBV6-5	.	TRBJ2-5	CASSFYGTETQYF	TGTGCCAGCAGTTTTTACGGGACAGAGACCCAGTACTTC
TRBD1	TRBV11-2	.	TRBJ2-7	CASSLGQGPYEQYF	TGTGCCAGCAGCCTGGGACAGGGCCCCTACGAGCAGTACTTC
.	TRBV5-1	few	TRBJ2-1	CASSLEGWEQFF	TGCGCCAGCAGCTTGGAGGGTTGGGAGCAGTTCTTC
.	TRBV5-1	.	TRBJ2-1	CASSPTRTVYNEQFF	TGCGCCAGCAGCCCGACAAGGACAGTTTACAATGAGCAGTTCTTC
.	TRBV4-3	.	TRBJ1-1	CASSQEPSRDTEAFF	TGCGCCAGCAGCCAAGAACCCAGTAGGGACACTGAAGCTTTCTTT
TRBD1	TRBV11-2	.	TRBJ2-7	CASSLLSGGRDEQYF	TGTGCCAGCAGCTTACTTTCAGGGGGCCGCGACGAGCAGTACTTC
.	TRBV4-3	many	TRBJ1-3	CASSQNLPGSSGNTIYF	TGCGCCAGCAGCCAAAACCTACCCGGCAGCTCTGGAAACACCATATATTTT
.	TRBV27	.	TRBJ2-7	CASSLDWGAVGEQYF	TGTGCCAGCAGTTTAGATTGGGGGGCGGTAGGCGAGCAGTACTTC
.	TRBV29-1	.	TRBJ1-2	CSVGLGEHGYTF	TGCAGCGTTGGATTAGGGGAGCATGGCTACACCTTC
.	TRBV2	few	TRBJ2-7	CASKVERAVSYEQYF	TGTGCCAGCAAGGTTGAGCGGGCCGTCTCCTACGAGCAGTACTTC
.	TRBV14	few	TRBJ1-2	CASTNYGYTF	TGTGCCAGTACAAACTATGGCTACACCTTC
TRBD1	TRBV5-6	.	TRBJ1-1	CASSFPTGGVNTEAFF	TGTGCCAGCAGCTTCCCTACAGGGGGCGTGAACACTGAAGCTTTCTTT
TRBD1	TRBV30	.	TRBJ2-7	CAWTLDRAFFLSFF	TGTGCCTGGACCTTGGACAGGGCCTTCTTCCTCTCTTTTTTC
.	TRBV7-2	.	TRBJ2-1	CASSLLGGGSPYNEQFF	TGTGCCAGCAGCTTATTAGGGGGGGGGTCCCCCTACAATGAGCAGTTCTTC
.	TRBV27	.	TRBJ2-7	CASRATPRSSYEQYF	TGTGCCAGCAGGGCGACACCTAGGAGCTCCTACGAGCAGTACTTC
.	TRBV30	.	TRBJ1-1	CARQVNTEAFF	TGTGCCAGACAGGTGAACACTGAAGCTTTCTTT
TRBD1	TRBV5-6	few	TRBJ1-2	CASSTIDRGDGYTF	TGTGCCAGCAGCACGATCGACAGGGGCGATGGCTACACCTTC
.	TRBV5-6	once	TRBJ1-1	CASSFGGTEAFF	TGTGCCAGCAGCTTCGGGGGAACTGAAGCTTTCTTT
.	TRBV5-6	few	TRBJ2-3	CASSLTGTDTQYF	TGTGCCAGCAGCTTGACAGGGACAGATACGCAGTATTTT
.	TRBV5-1	few	TRBJ2-1	CASSLFGYYNEQFF	TGCGCCAGCAGCTTGTTTGGCTACTACAATGAGCAGTTCTTC
TRBD2	TRBV5-1	.	TRBJ2-3	CASSFGLAGTDTQYF	TGCGCCAGCAGCTTCGGACTAGCGGGGACAGATACGCAGTATTTT
.	TRBV29-1	.	TRBJ1-1	CGGLRGMNTEAFF	TGCGGAGGATTGCGGGGGATGAACACTGAAGCTTTCTTT
TRBD1	TRBV7-2	.	TRBJ2-7	CASSYPGQGVNEQYF	TGTGCCAGCAGCTACCCGGGACAGGGGGTAAACGAGCAGTACTTC
TRBD2	TRBV7-2	.	TRBJ2-7	CASTSGTSSYEQYF	TGTGCCAGCACCTCCGGGACTAGCTCCTACGAGCAGTACTTC
TRBD2	TRBV30	.	TRBJ2-5	CAWSGTSAKETQYF	TGTGCCTGGTCCGGGACTAGCGCCAAAGAGACCCAGTACTTC
.	TRBV2	.	TRBJ2-5	CASTDRYETQYF	TGTGCCAGCACAGACCGATACGAGACCCAGTACTTC
.	TRBV2	.	TRBJ1-1	CASSGGRDTEAFF	TGTGCCAGCAGCGGGGGGCGGGACACTGAAGCTTTCTTT
.	TRBV9	.	TRBJ2-7	CASSVGDIATYEQYF	TGTGCCAGCAGCGTGGGGGACATCGCGACCTACGAGCAGTACTTC
.	TRBV5-1	.	TRBJ1-1	CASSSQGSTEAFF	TGCGCCAGCAGCTCCCAGGGAAGCACTGAAGCTTTCTTT
.	TRBV29-1	.	TRBJ1-4	CSVTFAVAGRKLFF	TGCAGCGTCACCTTTGCGGTGGCCGGGCGAAAACTGTTTTTT
.	TRBV15	.	TRBJ1-2	CATSRDRGFNYGYTF	TGTGCCACCAGCAGAGATCGTGGTTTCAACTATGGCTACACCTTC
TRBD2	TRBV9	.	TRBJ2-3	CASSRTSYGGATDTQYF	TGTGCCAGCAGCCGAACTTCCTACGGGGGGGCCACAGATACGCAGTATTTT
.	TRBV7-3	few	TRBJ2-3	CASSFDYQSTDTQYF	TGTGCCAGCAGCTTTGACTACCAAAGCACAGATACGCAGTATTTT
.	TRBV7-2	.	TRBJ2-1	CASSLVTEKQFF	TGTGCCAGCAGCTTAGTAACAGAGAAGCAGTTCTTC
TRBD1	TRBV19	.	TRBJ2-5	CARAQGARPETQYF	TGTGCCAGAGCTCAGGGGGCGCGACCAGAGACCCAGTACTTC
.	TRBV25-1	.	TRBJ1-1	CASSINLGYEAFF	TGTGCCAGCAGTATTAATTTGGGATATGAAGCTTTCTTT
.	TRBV11-2	.	TRBJ2-5	CASSSGANRAVDF	TGTGCCAGCAGCTCCGGGGCTAACAGGGCCGTGGACTTC